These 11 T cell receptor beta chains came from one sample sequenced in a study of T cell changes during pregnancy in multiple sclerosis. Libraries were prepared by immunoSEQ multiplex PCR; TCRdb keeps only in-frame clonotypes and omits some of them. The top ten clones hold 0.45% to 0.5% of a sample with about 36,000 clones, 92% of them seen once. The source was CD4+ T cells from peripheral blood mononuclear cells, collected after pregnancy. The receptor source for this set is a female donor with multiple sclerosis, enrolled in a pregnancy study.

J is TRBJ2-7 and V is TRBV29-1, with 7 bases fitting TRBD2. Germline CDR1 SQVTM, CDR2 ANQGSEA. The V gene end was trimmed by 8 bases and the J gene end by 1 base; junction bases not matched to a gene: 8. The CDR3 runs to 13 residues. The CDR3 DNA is TGCAGCTCCTCATCGGGAGGTTCCTACGAGCAGTACTTC. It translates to CSSSSGGSYEQYF.

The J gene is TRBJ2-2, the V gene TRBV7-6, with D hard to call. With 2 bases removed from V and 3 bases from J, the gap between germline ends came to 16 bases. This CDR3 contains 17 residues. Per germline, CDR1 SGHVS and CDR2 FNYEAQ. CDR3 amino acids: CASSLTVSNGYTGELFF. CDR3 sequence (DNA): TGTGCCAGCAGCTTAACCGTAAGCAACGGGTACACCGGGGAGCTGTTTTTT.

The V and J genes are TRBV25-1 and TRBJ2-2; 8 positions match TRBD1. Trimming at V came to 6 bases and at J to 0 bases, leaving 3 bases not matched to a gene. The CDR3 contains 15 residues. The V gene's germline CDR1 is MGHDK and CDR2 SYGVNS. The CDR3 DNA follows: TGTGCCAGCAGCCGACAGGGGACGAACACCGGGGAGCTGTTTTTT. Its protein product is CASSRQGTNTGELFF.

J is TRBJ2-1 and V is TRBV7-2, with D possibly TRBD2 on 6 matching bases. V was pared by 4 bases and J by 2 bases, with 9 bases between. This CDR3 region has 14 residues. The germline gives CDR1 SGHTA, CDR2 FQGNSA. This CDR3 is CASSYSGPYNEQFF. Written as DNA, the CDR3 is TGTGCCAGCAGCTATAGCGGCCCCTACAATGAGCAGTTCTTC.

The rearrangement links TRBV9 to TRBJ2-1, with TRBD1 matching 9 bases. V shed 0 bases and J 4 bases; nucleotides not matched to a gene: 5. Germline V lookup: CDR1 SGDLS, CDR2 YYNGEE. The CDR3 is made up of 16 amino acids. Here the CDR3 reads CASSVETGGRYNEQFF. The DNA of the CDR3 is TGTGCCAGCAGCGTAGAAACAGGGGGCCGATACAATGAGCAGTTCTTC.

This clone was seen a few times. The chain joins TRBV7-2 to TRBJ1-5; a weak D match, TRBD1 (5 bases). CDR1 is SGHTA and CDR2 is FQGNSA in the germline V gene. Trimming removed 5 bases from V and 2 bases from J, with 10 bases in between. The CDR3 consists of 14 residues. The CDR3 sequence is CASSSRGGNQPQHF. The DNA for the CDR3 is TGTGCCAGCAGCAGCCGGGGGGGCAATCAGCCCCAGCATTTT. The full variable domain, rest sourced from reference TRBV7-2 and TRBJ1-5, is GAGVSQSPSNKVTEKGKDVELRCDPISGHTALYWYRQSLGQGLEFLIYFQGNSAPDKSGLPSDRFSAERTGGSVSTLTIQRTQQEDSAVYLCASSSRGGNQPQHFGDGTRLSIL.

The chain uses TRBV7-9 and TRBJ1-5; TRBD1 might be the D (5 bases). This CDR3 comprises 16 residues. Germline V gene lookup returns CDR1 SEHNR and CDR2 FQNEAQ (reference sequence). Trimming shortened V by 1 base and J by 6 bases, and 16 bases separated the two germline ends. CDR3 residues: CASSLGGPSTAQPQHF. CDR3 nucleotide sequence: TGTGCCAGCAGCTTAGGGGGCCCCAGTACAGCTCAGCCCCAGCATTTT.

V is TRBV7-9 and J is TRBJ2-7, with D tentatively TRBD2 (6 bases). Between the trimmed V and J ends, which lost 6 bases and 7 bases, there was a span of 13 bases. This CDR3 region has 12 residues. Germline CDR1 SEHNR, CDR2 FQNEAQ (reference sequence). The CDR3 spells CASSYPLAEQYF. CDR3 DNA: TGTGCCAGCAGTTACCCCCTAGCGGAGCAGTACTTC. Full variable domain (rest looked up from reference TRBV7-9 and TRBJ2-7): DTGVSQNPRHKITKRGQNVTFRCDPISEHNRLYWYRQTLGQGPEFLTYFQNEAQLEKSRLLSDRFSAERPKGSFSTLEIQRTEQGDSAMYLCASSYPLAEQYFGPGTRLTVT.

This CDR3 is CASSPGQGFVAQHF. CDR3 nucleotides: TGTGCCAGCAGTCCCGGACAGGGGTTTGTGGCCCAGCATTTT. The V gene is TRBV27, the J gene TRBJ1-5, with TRBD1 matching over 9 bases. This CDR3 region has 14 residues. Germline CDR1 MNHEY, CDR2 SMNVEV (reference sequence). Trimming removed 5 bases from V and 11 bases from J; junction bases left unmatched: 10.

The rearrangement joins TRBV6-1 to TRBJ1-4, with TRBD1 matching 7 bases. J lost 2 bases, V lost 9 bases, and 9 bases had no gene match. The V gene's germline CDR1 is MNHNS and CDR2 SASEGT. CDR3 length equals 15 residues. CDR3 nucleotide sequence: TGTGCCAGTTCGACAGGGTTGGCGACTAATGAAAAACTGTTTTTT. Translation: CASSTGLATNEKLFF.

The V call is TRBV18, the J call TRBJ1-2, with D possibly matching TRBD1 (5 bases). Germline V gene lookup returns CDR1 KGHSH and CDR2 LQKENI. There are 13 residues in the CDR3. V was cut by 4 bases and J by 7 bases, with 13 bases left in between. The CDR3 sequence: CASSRQWRGGYTF. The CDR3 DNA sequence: TGTGCCAGCTCACGCCAGTGGAGGGGTGGCTACACCTTC.